This T cell receptor beta chain is drawn from a study of cytomegalovirus exposure and HLA in healthy donors. The primer mix had 60 Vbeta and 13 Jbeta primers. Here immunoSEQ multiplex PCR was the method, and the copy in TCRdb shows in-frame clones only, minus some. The data contain roughly 200,000 clones, approximately 79% of them singletons. This CDR3 region has 14 residues. The V segment lost 4 bases and the J segment 2 bases; nucleotides outside the gene matches: 5. Germline CDR1 SGHRS, CDR2 YFSETQ. The source of this sequence is a man between 50 and 59 years old in good health and CMV-seronegative. The sequenced sample was PBMCs. This chain joins TRBV5-1 and TRBJ2-7, with 8 nucleotides matching TRBD2. The CDR3 DNA sequence: TGCGCCAGCAGCGGGGGACTAGGGACCTACGAGCAGTACTTC. Residues: CASSGGLGTYEQYF.